Listed below are T cell receptor beta chains from one sample, sequenced in a study of cytomegalovirus exposure and HLA in healthy donors. Produced via immunoSEQ multiplex PCR; TCRdb's table is partial and in-frame only. The sample shows some 70,000 clones, 85% to 90% of them seen only once. Sequenced sample: PBMCs. These TCRs come from a young woman in good health and CMV-seronegative. Each CDR3 is given with its conserved first and last residue. The order of the fields is D gene, J gene, CDR3 length, clone size, V gene, CDR3 protein, CDR3 DNA. A D gene is named only where the DNA matches it firmly. The listing skips clone size in some rows; elsewhere it reads once, few, many or a size class.

>.|TRBJ2-3|15|.|TRBV7-9
CASSAPEDFTDTQYF
TGTGCCAGCAGCGCCCCAGAAGACTTCACAGATACGCAGTATTTT
>TRBD1|TRBJ2-7|14|.|TRBV15
CATSRGTGDYEQYF
TGTGCCACCAGCAGAGGGACAGGGGATTACGAGCAGTACTTC
>.|TRBJ1-2|15|.|TRBV15
CATSSILESSEGYTF
TGTGCCACCAGCTCGATACTAGAGTCTTCGGAGGGCTACACCTTC
>TRBD2|TRBJ2-1|15|few|TRBV6-4
CASSEAGEAYNEQFF
TGTGCCAGCAGTGAGGCGGGAGAAGCCTACAATGAGCAGTTCTTC
>.|TRBJ1-5|17|few|TRBV19
CASSIELAAASNQPQHF
TGTGCCAGTAGTATAGAATTGGCGGCAGCTAGCAATCAGCCCCAGCATTTT
>.|TRBJ2-3|15|.|TRBV29-1
CSVFGTRVGTDTQYF
TGCAGCGTTTTCGGAACGAGGGTTGGCACAGATACGCAGTATTTT
>TRBD1|TRBJ1-6|16|few|TRBV5-1
CASSPYLRDRGSPLHF
TGCGCCAGCAGCCCATATCTCCGGGACAGAGGTTCACCCCTCCACTTT
>TRBD2|TRBJ2-5|14|.|TRBV9
CASSAGGARETQYF
TGTGCCAGCAGCGCCGGGGGGGCCAGGGAGACCCAGTACTTC
>.|TRBJ2-1|16|.|TRBV7-3
CASSLISGLSYNEQFF
TGTGCCAGCAGCTTAATCTCGGGACTCTCCTACAATGAGCAGTTCTTC
>.|TRBJ2-7|11|.|TRBV10-3
CAISEQNEQYF
TGTGCCATCAGTGAGCAAAACGAGCAGTACTTC
>TRBD2|TRBJ2-7|14|.|TRBV9
CASSNRDYTYEQYF
TGTGCCAGCAGCAACCGGGACTATACCTACGAGCAGTACTTC
>TRBD2|TRBJ2-5|16|.|TRBV7-3
CASSHPGVAGQETQYF
TGTGCCAGCAGCCACCCCGGAGTAGCGGGACAAGAGACCCAGTACTTC
>.|TRBJ1-6|16|.|TRBV19
CASSYRTEHYNSPLHF
TGTGCCAGTAGTTATAGGACAGAACACTATAATTCACCCCTCCACTTT
>TRBD2|TRBJ2-3|13|.|TRBV29-1
CSVESGITDTQYF
TGCAGCGTTGAGAGCGGGATAACGGATACGCAGTATTTT
>TRBD2|TRBJ2-3|16|.|TRBV2
CASSPEASGSTDTQYF
TGTGCCAGCAGCCCGGAGGCTAGCGGAAGCACAGATACGCAGTATTTT
>.|TRBJ1-1|14|.|TRBV27
CASSPEGLNTEAFF
TGTGCCAGCAGCCCCGAGGGATTGAACACTGAAGCTTTCTTT
>.|TRBJ1-3|15|.|TRBV13
CASSSWGLSGNTIYF
TGTGCCAGCAGCTCGTGGGGGCTGTCTGGAAACACCATATATTTT
>TRBD2|TRBJ2-7|17|once|TRBV15
CATSPRGASGSIHEQYF
TGTGCCACCAGCCCACGGGGGGCTAGCGGGAGTATTCACGAGCAGTACTTC
>.|TRBJ2-3|12|.|TRBV25-1
CASSYGQLTQYF
TGTGCCAGCTCCTACGGACAGTTAACGCAGTATTTT
>TRBD1|TRBJ2-7|18|.|TRBV30
CAWSTPRTGQLGYYEQYF
TGTGCCTGGAGCACCCCCCGGACAGGTCAACTGGGATACTACGAGCAGTACTTC
>.|TRBJ1-4|12|.|TRBV6-1
CASSEQGEKLFF
TGTGCCAGCAGTGAACAGGGCGAAAAACTGTTTTTT
>.|TRBJ2-1|15|.|TRBV11-2
CASSQLTSDYNEQFF
TGTGCCAGCAGCCAACTCACCTCTGACTACAATGAGCAGTTCTTC
>.|TRBJ1-2|13|.|TRBV25-1
CASSDAGVYGYTF
TGTGCCAGCAGTGATGCAGGGGTCTATGGCTACACCTTC
>.|TRBJ1-2|10|.|TRBV7-7
CASRAYFFTF
TGTGCTAGCAGAGCTTATTTCTTCACCTTC
>.|TRBJ1-2|12|.|TRBV5-1
CASSVSSYGYTF
TGCGCCAGCAGCGTAAGCTCCTATGGCTACACCTTC
>.|TRBJ2-2|13|once|TRBV7-9
CASSLRGTGELFF
TGTGCCAGCAGCCTCAGGGGAACCGGGGAGCTGTTTTTT
>.|TRBJ1-4|16|.|TRBV28
CASRPTGGAQNEKLFF
TGTGCCAGCAGACCGACAGGAGGAGCCCAAAATGAAAAACTGTTTTTT
>TRBD1|TRBJ2-7|15|.|TRBV27
CASSRQGTRADEQYF
TGTGCCAGCAGCCGACAGGGCACCCGGGCTGACGAGCAGTACTTC
>.|TRBJ2-1|16|.|TRBV9
CASSQTPGIIYNEQFF
TGTGCCAGCAGCCAAACTCCAGGGATTATTTACAATGAGCAGTTCTTC
>TRBD2|TRBJ2-7|12|.|TRBV30
CACDRGGYEQYF
TGTGCCTGCGACCGGGGGGGTTACGAGCAGTACTTC
>.|TRBJ1-1|14|.|TRBV27
CASSFLQGSTEAFF
TGTGCCAGCAGTTTCTTACAGGGCTCCACTGAAGCTTTCTTT
>TRBD2|TRBJ2-1|16|.|TRBV10-1
CASSSSVAGGYNEQFF
TGCGCCAGCAGCAGCAGTGTAGCGGGGGGATACAATGAGCAGTTCTTC
>.|TRBJ2-3|13|.|TRBV11-2
CASSSPGGDTQYF
TGTGCCAGCAGCTCCCCGGGGGGCGATACGCAGTATTTT
>TRBD1|TRBJ1-1|15|.|TRBV9
CASSVGGQLNTEAFF
TGTGCCAGCAGCGTGGGGGGACAGTTGAACACTGAAGCTTTCTTT
>TRBD1|TRBJ2-2|14|.|TRBV7-9
CASSLPGGHGELFF
TGTGCCAGCAGCTTACCAGGGGGCCACGGGGAGCTGTTTTTT
>TRBD2|TRBJ2-3|16|.|TRBV7-3
CASSLNSGRYTDTQYF
TGTGCCAGCAGCTTAAATAGCGGGAGGTACACAGATACGCAGTATTTT
>.|TRBJ1-2|17|.|TRBV4-2
CASSQDTTSGTDYGYTF
TGTGCCAGCAGCCAAGATACCACGTCAGGGACTGACTATGGCTACACCTTC
>.|TRBJ2-2|17|.|TRBV10-1
CASSEWGGGANTGELFF
TGCGCCAGCAGTGAATGGGGAGGTGGTGCGAACACCGGGGAGCTGTTTTTT
>TRBD1|TRBJ1-3|17|.|TRBV5-1
CASSLLPGTGTGNTIYF
TGCGCCAGCAGCTTGCTGCCCGGGACAGGGACGGGAAACACCATATATTTT
>.|TRBJ1-5|16|.|TRBV7-9
CASSFVLKGDTQPQHF
TGTGCCAGCAGCTTCGTCTTAAAAGGGGATACTCAGCCCCAGCATTTT
>.|TRBJ2-1|15|.|TRBV2
CASSGGLPSYNEQFF
TGTGCCAGCAGTGGTGGACTACCGTCATACAATGAGCAGTTCTTC
>TRBD2|TRBJ2-3|16|.|TRBV29-1
CSVPGTSGGAGDTQYF
TGCAGCGTTCCCGGGACTAGCGGGGGGGCGGGGGATACGCAGTATTTT
>.|TRBJ2-7|17|.|TRBV7-2
CASSHRRWGEYSYEQYF
TGTGCCAGCAGCCACCGCAGGTGGGGGGAATACTCCTACGAGCAGTACTTC
>TRBD2|TRBJ2-1|14|.|TRBV30
CNTPVAGVYNEQFF
TGTAATACGCCAGTAGCGGGAGTCTACAATGAGCAGTTCTTC
>.|TRBJ2-1|16|once|TRBV5-1
CASSLAAGGPYNEQFF
TGCGCCAGCAGCTTGGCGGCCGGAGGCCCATACAATGAGCAGTTCTTC
>TRBD2|TRBJ2-2|16|.|TRBV11-2
CASSLGAGGRTGELFF
TGTGCCAGCAGCTTGGGAGCGGGAGGGCGCACCGGGGAGCTGTTTTTT
>.|TRBJ1-2|14|.|TRBV27
CASSITRSSLGYTF
TGTGCCAGCAGTATTACTAGATCGTCCCTCGGTTACACCTTC
>.|TRBJ1-1|11|few|TRBV30
CACRVEGEAFF
TGTGCCTGCCGAGTTGAGGGTGAAGCTTTCTTT
>.|TRBJ2-7|12|.|TRBV2
CASRVVRYEQYF
TGTGCCAGCAGGGTCGTGAGATACGAGCAGTACTTC
>.|TRBJ2-7|11|.|TRBV6-1
CASSTVIEQYF
TGTGCCAGCTCGACAGTTATCGAGCAGTACTTC
>.|TRBJ2-1|18|few|TRBV2
CASSESPPRRVLYNEQFF
TGTGCCAGCAGTGAATCCCCCCCCAGGCGGGTTCTATACAATGAGCAGTTCTTC
>TRBD1|TRBJ1-2|14|.|TRBV7-2
CASSSPGGIYGYTF
TGTGCCAGCAGCTCCCCAGGGGGGATATATGGCTACACCTTC
>.|TRBJ2-2|16|.|TRBV7-8
CASSQRTRPNTGELFF
TGTGCCAGCAGCCAAAGGACTCGCCCGAACACCGGGGAGCTGTTTTTT
>.|TRBJ2-5|14|.|TRBV18
CASSPAEGQETQYF
TGTGCCAGCTCACCGGCGGAGGGACAAGAGACCCAGTACTTC
>.|TRBJ2-3|14|.|TRBV4-2
CASSQRGIGDTQYF
TGTGCCAGCAGCCAACGAGGGATAGGAGATACGCAGTATTTT